Presented here are 19 T cell receptor beta chains from one specimen sequenced in a study of cytomegalovirus exposure and HLA in healthy donors. The data were produced by immunoSEQ multiplex PCR, yet TCRdb's version contains in-frame clones alone and is incomplete. Found here are 130,000 or so clones, just under 90% of them singletons; the top ten hold over 5%. The sample was PBMCs. These receptors were obtained from a young woman in good health and CMV-seropositive.

The genes are TRBV11-3 and TRBJ2-2; 7 bases line up with TRBD1. V shed 5 bases, J shed 5 bases, and the junction held 8 bases outside the gene matches. Germline assignment: CDR1 SGHNT and CDR2 YENEEA. CDR3 size: 15 residues. The CDR3 here is CASSPVTGMTGELFF. In nucleotides, the CDR3 is TGTGCCAGCAGCCCCGTGACAGGGATGACCGGGGAGCTGTTTTTT.

V gene TRBV6-5 combines with J gene TRBJ2-2; 8 nucleotides agree with TRBD2. The CDR3 has 13 amino acids. CDR1 MNHEY and CDR2 SVGAGI come from the germline V gene. V shed 7 bases and J 4 bases; nucleotides not matched to a gene: 2. The CDR3 is CASIRGGTGELFF. As DNA, the CDR3 is TGTGCCAGCATTCGGGGGGGCACCGGGGAGCTGTTTTTT.

DNA for the CDR3: TGCGCCAGCAGCCCTCGCGGGGGGCTAGAGACCCAGTACTTC. Its protein product is CASSPRGGLETQYF. The genes are TRBV5-1 and TRBJ2-5; 8 nucleotides agree with TRBD2. V shed 4 bases, J shed 4 bases, and the junction held 6 bases outside the gene matches. Germline V lookup: CDR1 SGHRS, CDR2 YFSETQ. The CDR3 contains 14 residues.

The CDR3 sequence is CSARDLAGQYF. Here the CDR3 DNA reads TGCAGTGCTAGAGATTTGGCTGGCCAGTACTTC. This chain uses TRBV20-1 with TRBJ2-7; no reliable D call. V lost 0 bases, J lost 10 bases, and 10 bases lay in between. The CDR3 totals 11 residues. Germline lookup yields CDR1 DFQATT and CDR2 SNEGSKA (reference sequence).

This chain connects TRBV10-3 to TRBJ2-1; 7 bases map to TRBD2. CDR1 ENHRY and CDR2 SYGVKD come from the germline V gene. J was trimmed by 0 bases and V by 2 bases; bases with no gene match: 1. The CDR3 length is 15 residues. As DNA, the CDR3 is TGTGCCATCAGTGAGAGGACTAGCTCCTACAATGAGCAGTTCTTC. Protein sequence: CAISERTSSYNEQFF.

The sample holds one count of this clone. This chain joins TRBV7-9 and TRBJ2-7, with 7 bases fitting TRBD1. The CDR3 extends over 12 amino acids. V lost 11 bases and J lost 4; bases outside the gene matches: 8. Germline V gene data show CDR1 as SEHNR and CDR2 as FQNEAQ (reference sequence). The CDR3 protein is CAAQGQGYEQYF. In DNA, the CDR3 is TGTGCCGCACAGGGGCAGGGGTACGAGCAGTACTTC.

V and J are TRBV5-1 and TRBJ1-2; the match to TRBD1 covers 7 bases. Germline-derived CDR1 and CDR2 are SGHRS and YFSETQ. V gave up 3 bases and J gave up 4 bases; unmatched junction bases: 9. CDR3 length: 15 residues. This CDR3 is CASSSQQGLSYGYTF. The CDR3 bases are TGCGCCAGCAGCTCTCAACAGGGGCTTTCCTATGGCTACACCTTC.

The rearrangement links TRBV5-6 to TRBJ2-7; TRBD1 matches 7 bases. The CDR3 covers 16 residues. The V and J ends lost 0 bases and 6 bases, in that order; junction bases with no gene match: 12. Per the germline V gene, CDR1 is SGHDT and CDR2 is YYEEEE. This CDR3 is CASSLERGRDIGEQYF. The CDR3 DNA reads TGTGCCAGCAGCTTGGAGAGGGGGCGCGATATCGGCGAGCAGTACTTC.

The chain links TRBV5-1 to TRBJ1-6; D uncertain. V was clipped by 3 bases and J by 9 bases, with 16 bases between them. The CDR3 is made up of 15 amino acids. The germline V gene has CDR1 SGHRS and CDR2 YFSETQ. CDR3 bases: TGCGCCAGCAGCTCCGACGGGGATGGTAGTTCACCCCTCCACTTT. It encodes CASSSDGDGSSPLHF.

The chain combines TRBV11-2 with TRBJ2-7, with D perhaps matching TRBD2 (5 bases). This CDR3 comprises 14 residues. CDR1 is SGHAT, CDR2 FQNNGV, per germline. Trimming removed 5 bases from V and 2 bases from J, with 13 bases in between. The CDR3 region has the DNA TGTGCCAGCAGCACAGAAACCGGGGCCTACGAGCAGTACTTC. Protein product: CASSTETGAYEQYF.

This chain connects TRBV29-1 to TRBJ2-5; tentatively, D is TRBD2 (6 bases). Germline V lookup: CDR1 SQVTM, CDR2 ANQGSEA. This CDR3 contains 14 residues. V was cut by 6 bases and J by 4 bases, with 18 bases left in between. The CDR3 sequence is CSVQVGGARETQYF. As DNA, the CDR3 is TGCAGCGTCCAAGTAGGAGGGGCACGAGAGACCCAGTACTTC.

This clone appeared once. This chain uses TRBV18 with TRBJ2-1; D is uncertain. This CDR3 contains 14 residues. Germline V lookup: CDR1 KGHSH, CDR2 LQKENI. V shed 0 bases and J shed 10 bases, with 13 bases lying between them. Written as DNA, the CDR3 is TGTGCCAGCTCACCACCGACGACGGAGAGAGAGCAGTTCTTC. Encoded protein: CASSPPTTEREQFF.

The chain couples TRBV27 to TRBJ1-4, with D perhaps matching TRBD1 (5 bases). CDR1 and CDR2 (germline): MNHEY, SMNVEV (reference sequence). With 9 bases removed from V and 8 bases from J, the gap between germline ends came to 13 bases. The CDR3 spans 12 residues. CDR3 bases: TGTGCCAGGGGGCCCGTTTTAGAAAAACTGTTTTTT. The encoded protein is CARGPVLEKLFF.

V usage is TRBV6-1 and J usage is TRBJ1-1; D is undetermined. This CDR3 is built from 13 residues. Between the trimmed V and J ends, which lost 7 bases and 5 bases, there was a span of 14 bases. Per the germline V gene, CDR1 is MNHNS and CDR2 is SASEGT. The CDR3 sequence is CASIPTGWTEAFF. In DNA, the CDR3 is TGTGCCAGCATCCCAACGGGGTGGACTGAAGCTTTCTTT.

V and J are TRBV9 and TRBJ1-2; no clear D gene. This CDR3 is built from 16 residues. Germline V CDR1 and CDR2: SGDLS, YYNGEE. V lost 5 bases, J lost 3 bases, and 20 bases lay in between. CDR3 nucleotide sequence: TGTGCCAGCAGTAGGTTTGAGGGCCTGGCGGACTATGGCTACACCTTC. Residues: CASSRFEGLADYGYTF.

The chain links TRBV27 to TRBJ2-7; possibly TRBD2 for D (5 bases). Per germline, CDR1 MNHEY and CDR2 SMNVEV (reference sequence). This CDR3 region has 15 residues. V gave up 3 bases and J gave up 1 base, with 13 bases separating them. This CDR3 reads CASSFDGSGSYEQYF. In nucleotides, the CDR3 is TGTGCCAGCAGTTTTGATGGTTCGGGGTCCTACGAGCAGTACTTC.

The chain combines TRBV29-1 with TRBJ2-7, with 9 bases lining up with TRBD2. The V and J ends lost 7 bases and 0 bases, in that order; junction bases with no gene match: 4. CDR1 SQVTM and CDR2 ANQGSEA come from the germline V gene. The CDR3 length is 13 residues. The CDR3 DNA reads TGCAGCGCTAGACTAGCGGACTCCTACGAGCAGTACTTC. Its protein product is CSARLADSYEQYF.

The V gene is TRBV4-1, the J gene TRBJ2-3, with 8 nucleotides matching TRBD2. The V segment lost 1 base and the J segment 8 bases; nucleotides outside the gene matches: 14. Germline V gene data show CDR1 as MGHRA and CDR2 as YSYEKL. This CDR3 contains 17 residues. The CDR3 spells CASSQGPVAGRPGTQYF. For the CDR3, the DNA is TGCGCCAGCAGCCAAGGCCCCGTAGCGGGAAGGCCCGGTACGCAGTATTTT.

This chain connects TRBV7-9 to TRBJ1-1, with D perhaps matching TRBD1 (6 bases). From germline, CDR1 is SEHNR and CDR2 FQNEAQ (reference sequence). The CDR3 is 15 residues long. V was clipped by 4 bases and J by 0 bases, with 12 bases between them. The CDR3 spells CASSSGRGMNTEAFF. Here the CDR3 DNA reads TGTGCCAGCAGCTCGGGCAGGGGCATGAACACTGAAGCTTTCTTT.